This passage covers 31 T cell receptor beta chains from one sample sequenced in a study of OX40 agonist ivuxolimab in advanced cancers. TCRdb's copy holds only in-frame clones and misses some; the assay was immunoSEQ multiplex PCR. The sample contains about 34,000 clones, about nine tenths of which appear only once. The sequencing used CD4+ or CD8+ T cells sorted from blood, collected in a trial of the OX40 agonist ivuxolimab. The receptors derive from an adult with an advanced solid tumor such as melanoma, head and neck, liver or kidney cancer.

V gene TRBV7-9 combines with J gene TRBJ2-7, with D maybe TRBD1 (6 bases). CDR1 SEHNR and CDR2 FQNEAQ come from the germline V gene (reference sequence). CDR3 length equals 15 residues. Trimming shortened V by 1 base and J by 7 bases, and 17 bases separated the two germline ends. The CDR3 here is CASSLVPGQRSEQYF. DNA for the CDR3: TGTGCCAGCAGCTTAGTGCCGGGACAACGTTCGGAGCAGTACTTC.

The chain is built from TRBV18 and TRBJ2-5, with 7 bases fitting TRBD1. Trimming took 1 base from V and 1 from J; bases not matched to a gene: 3. Germline loops: CDR1 KGHSH, CDR2 LQKENI. The CDR3 has 15 residues. CDR3 amino acids: CASSPLGTAQETQYF. CDR3 nucleotide sequence: TGTGCCAGCTCACCACTTGGGACAGCCCAAGAGACCCAGTACTTC.

The chain joins TRBV5-5 to TRBJ1-2; perhaps TRBD1 as D (6 bases). Trimming took 1 base from V and 2 from J, leaving 9 bases between them. Germline CDR1 is SGHKS and CDR2 is YYEKEE (reference sequence). The CDR3 consists of 14 residues. The CDR3 loop is CASSLRTANYGYTF. CDR3 nucleotides: TGTGCCAGCAGCTTGAGGACAGCCAACTATGGCTACACCTTC.

The chain employs TRBV7-8 and TRBJ2-7, with 12 bases lining up with TRBD1. There are 15 residues in the CDR3. After removal of 5 bases from V and 7 bases from J, the junction contained 9 bases not matched to a gene. From germline, CDR1 is SGHVS and CDR2 FQNEAQ. CDR3 DNA: TGTGCCAGCAGCACCCGGGACAGGGGGCTTAGGGAGCAGTACTTC. Protein sequence: CASSTRDRGLREQYF.

The CDR3 protein is CASSLEGARKTQYF. DNA of the CDR3: TGTGCCAGCAGCTTAGAGGGGGCGCGGAAGACCCAGTACTTC. The chain combines TRBV7-2 with TRBJ2-5; the match to TRBD1 covers 7 bases. There are 14 residues in the CDR3. V gave up 1 base and J gave up 6 bases; unmatched junction bases: 5. Germline V CDR1 and CDR2: SGHTA, FQGNSA.

The CDR3 here is CASSDLGLARYKQFF. The CDR3 region has the DNA TGTGCCAGTAGTGACCTGGGACTAGCGAGATACAAGCAGTTCTTC. The chain employs TRBV19 and TRBJ2-1, with 10 bases matching TRBD2. This CDR3 region has 15 residues. V lost 5 bases to trimming and J lost 11 bases; unmatched junction nucleotides: 12. Germline CDR1 and CDR2: LNHDA and SQIVND (reference sequence).

The J gene is TRBJ1-2, the V gene TRBV11-2; 7 nucleotides match TRBD1. The junction had 13 bases not matched to a gene; V was cut back by 5 bases and J by 7 bases. CDR1 and CDR2 (germline): SGHAT, FQNNGV. The CDR3 length is 15 residues. CDR3 DNA: TGTGCCAGCAGCCCGACCAGGGGGTTCGCTGGTGGCTACACCTTC. Translating it yields CASSPTRGFAGGYTF.

V and J are TRBV2 and TRBJ2-2; D is tentatively TRBD1 or TRBD2 (5 bases each). Deletions cut 4 bases from V and 5 bases from J, with 11 bases between. This CDR3 has 14 residues. CDR1 is SNHLY, CDR2 FYNNEI, per germline. The CDR3 DNA reads TGTGCCAGCAGTGTAGCCGGGACGACCGGGGAGCTGTTTTTT. Translation: CASSVAGTTGELFF.

The chain couples TRBV5-1 to TRBJ2-7; a possible D gene is TRBD2 (5 bases). Germline CDR1 SGHRS, CDR2 YFSETQ. V lost 0 bases to trimming and J lost 7 bases, with 11 bases between them. The CDR3 extends over 13 amino acids. The CDR3 coding sequence is TGCGCCAGCAGCTTGGGGGCCCGGGGAGAGCAGTACTTC. Protein product: CASSLGARGEQYF.

The chain employs TRBV6-1 and TRBJ2-5, with 13 positions matching TRBD2. V lost 7 bases, J lost 4 bases, and 6 bases stayed unmatched. The germline CDR1 and CDR2 sequences are MNHNS and SASEGT. There are 15 residues in the CDR3. CDR3 region: CASTAGTSGAETQYF. The CDR3, as DNA: TGTGCCAGCACTGCCGGGACTAGCGGGGCAGAGACCCAGTACTTC.

V gene TRBV28 combines with J gene TRBJ1-4, with D possibly TRBD1 on 5 matching bases. Between the trimmed V and J ends, which lost 6 bases and 3 bases, there was a span of 17 bases. Germline V gives CDR1 MDHEN, CDR2 SYDVKM. This CDR3 spans 16 amino acids. The CDR3 DNA is TGTGCCAGCAGCACGACATTCGGGGGGTCTAATGAAAAACTGTTTTTT. It is translated as CASSTTFGGSNEKLFF.

This rearrangement joins TRBV4-2 to TRBJ2-5; no reliable D call. CDR3 length: 15 amino acids. Looked up from germline, CDR1 is LGHNA and CDR2 is YNFKEQ. With 0 bases removed from V and 5 bases from J, the gap between germline ends came to 13 bases. This CDR3 is CASSQELLGLETQYF. As DNA, the CDR3 is TGTGCCAGCAGCCAAGAGTTATTGGGATTGGAGACCCAGTACTTC.

A note on this clone: The same CDR3 arises from other DNA sequences in this sample as well. This chain connects TRBV19 to TRBJ2-1; 7 bases are shared with TRBD1. This CDR3 has 15 residues. The germline V gene encodes CDR1 LNHDA and CDR2 SQIVND (reference sequence). V lost 0 bases, J lost 4 bases, and 3 bases stayed unmatched. CDR3 amino acids: CASSIDRDSYNEQFF. The DNA of the CDR3 is TGTGCCAGTAGTATAGACCGGGACAGTTACAATGAGCAGTTCTTC.

Points on this clone: At one of its ends the junction is not consistent with the germline gene, which may arise from a read error. The gene calls are TRBV7-9 and TRBJ2-3, with TRBD2 matching over 10 bases. Germline CDR1 is SEHNR and CDR2 is FQNEAQ (reference sequence). The CDR3 has 16 amino acids. CDR3 bases: TGTGCCAGCAGTTTAGGAGCGGGAGGGACCGGGGATACGCAGTATTTT. It translates to CASSLGAGGTGDTQYF.

The chain joins TRBV30 to TRBJ2-7, with D perhaps being TRBD1 or TRBD2 (7 bases each). Germline CDR1 and CDR2: GTSNPN and SVGIG (reference sequence). The length of the CDR3 is 15 residues. Trimming stripped 4 bases from V and 2 bases from J, with 18 bases between. In DNA, the CDR3 is TGTGCCTGGAAGCTAGGGAGGGACAGTACCTACGAGCAGTACTTC. Translation: CAWKLGRDSTYEQYF.

The chain links TRBV2 to TRBJ1-5; D gene ambiguous. This CDR3 is built from 14 residues. Germline assignment: CDR1 SNHLY and CDR2 FYNNEI. Deletions cut 5 bases from V and 1 base from J, with 9 bases between. CDR3 sequence (DNA): TGTGCCAGCAGTCAACCGTGGAGCAATCAGCCCCAGCATTTT. Residues: CASSQPWSNQPQHF. Full variable domain (missing parts from reference TRBV2 and TRBJ1-5): EPEVTQTPSHQVTQMGQEVILRCVPISNHLYFYWYRQILGQKVEFLVSFYNNEISEKSEIFDDQFSVERPDGSNFTLKIRSTKLEDSAMYFCASSQPWSNQPQHFGDGTRLSIL.

The chain employs TRBV19 and TRBJ1-5, with TRBD1 identical over 7 bases. CDR1 and CDR2 (germline): LNHDA, SQIVND (reference sequence). The J segment lost 2 bases and the V segment lost 5 bases, leaving 6 bases of the junction unmatched. The CDR3 is 15 amino acids. In nucleotides, the CDR3 is TGTGCCAGTAGTCCGCAGGGGGGAGGCAATCAGCCCCAGCATTTT. Translated, it gives CASSPQGGGNQPQHF.

The chain joins TRBV5-1 to TRBJ2-7; D possibly corresponds to TRBD2 (5 bases). The CDR3 is made up of 14 amino acids. CDR1 is SGHRS and CDR2 is YFSETQ in the germline V gene. Trimming cost V 0 bases and J 7 bases, with 14 bases left between them. In nucleotides, the CDR3 is TGCGCCAGCAGCTTGGAGGGAACGACGGGGGAGCAGTACTTC. The encoded protein is CASSLEGTTGEQYF.

J is TRBJ2-3 and V is TRBV4-2; TRBD2 aligns across 10 bases. Germline V gene sequence: CDR1 LGHNA, CDR2 YNFKEQ. There are 18 residues in the CDR3. The junction had 7 bases not matched to a gene; V was cut back by 0 bases and J by 1 base. This CDR3 is CASSQDRYLAGGTDTQYF. The CDR3, as DNA: TGTGCCAGCAGCCAAGATAGATACCTAGCGGGAGGCACAGATACGCAGTATTTT.

V is TRBV5-3 and J is TRBJ2-7; TRBD2 is a possible D gene (6 bases). TRBV5-3 is an ORF; its function is uncertain. The V end lost 4 bases, the J end lost 3 bases, and 11 bases lay between the germline ends. The CDR3 consists of 13 residues. The CDR3 DNA reads TGTGCCAGAAGCCCACCGGGACTCTACGAGCAGTACTTC. Its protein is CARSPPGLYEQYF.

This chain joins TRBV28 and TRBJ2-7; D call uncertain. The germline CDR1 and CDR2 sequences are MDHEN and SYDVKM. V gave up 6 bases and J gave up 5 bases, with 14 bases separating them. The CDR3 is 13 residues long. CDR3 nucleotide sequence: TGTGCCAGCAGCCCACCGGGTATGGACGAGCAGTACTTC. This sequence encodes CASSPPGMDEQYF.

The chain joins TRBV28 to TRBJ1-6; 7 positions agree with TRBD1. This CDR3 is 12 amino acids long. V lost 6 bases, J lost 7 bases, and 0 bases stayed unmatched. Germline V CDR1 and CDR2: MDHEN, SYDVKM. Here the CDR3 DNA reads TGTGCCAGCAGGGACAGGAATTCACCCCTCCACTTT. Protein product: CASRDRNSPLHF.

The chain joins TRBV6-1 to TRBJ1-4, with 9 nucleotides matching TRBD1. The V segment lost 2 bases and the J segment 7 bases; nucleotides outside the gene matches: 2. This CDR3 has 14 amino acids. The germline gives CDR1 MNHNS, CDR2 SASEGT. CDR3 region: CASSEYRGLEKLFF. As DNA, the CDR3 is TGTGCCAGCAGTGAATACAGGGGGCTTGAAAAACTGTTTTTT.

This rearrangement joins TRBV30 to TRBJ2-5; D unresolved. CDR3 length equals 13 residues. Trimming took 0 bases from V and 2 from J, leaving 7 bases between them. Germline assignment: CDR1 GTSNPN and CDR2 SVGIG (reference sequence). The CDR3 nucleotides are TGTGCCTGGAGTGTACGACGGCAAGAGACCCAGTACTTC. Residues: CAWSVRRQETQYF.

CDR3 in amino acids: CASSSAGGASEQFF. Here the CDR3 DNA reads TGTGCCAGCAGCTCCGCCGGGGGGGCCAGTGAGCAGTTCTTC. The chain links TRBV13 to TRBJ2-1; 8 bases align to TRBD2. The CDR3 is 14 residues long. Germline V gene sequence: CDR1 PRHDT, CDR2 FYEKMQ (reference sequence). V lost 4 bases, J lost 9 bases, and 8 bases stayed unmatched.

This chain joins TRBV19 and TRBJ2-7; 12 positions agree with TRBD1. Germline V lookup: CDR1 LNHDA, CDR2 SQIVND (reference sequence). V lost 1 base to trimming and J lost 5 bases; unmatched junction nucleotides: 3. This CDR3 is 15 amino acids long. DNA for the CDR3: TGTGCCAGTAGTATAGGGGACAGGGGGCTCGACGAGCAGTACTTC. This translates into CASSIGDRGLDEQYF.

V is TRBV11-2 and J is TRBJ2-7; 7 nucleotides agree with TRBD1. Germline V lookup: CDR1 SGHAT, CDR2 FQNNGV. CDR3 length: 15 amino acids. V lost 0 bases and J lost 4; bases outside the gene matches: 6. The CDR3 region has the DNA TGTGCCAGCAGCTTAGAGACAGGGATAGGATACGAGCAGTACTTC. This encodes CASSLETGIGYEQYF.

The V and J genes are TRBV5-1 and TRBJ2-1, with D possibly TRBD2 on 6 matching bases. V was shortened by 0 bases and J by 3 bases, with 7 bases between the two germline ends. The length of the CDR3 is 14 residues. The germline CDR1 and CDR2 sequences are SGHRS and YFSETQ. CDR3 sequence reads: CASSLGGIYNEQFF. CDR3 sequence (DNA): TGCGCCAGCAGCTTGGGCGGGATCTACAATGAGCAGTTCTTC.

The gene calls are TRBV29-1 and TRBJ2-5; 7 nucleotides line up with TRBD2. The ends lost 7 bases at V and 5 bases at J; junction bases unmatched: 7. The CDR3 is 12 residues long. Germline lookup yields CDR1 SQVTM and CDR2 ANQGSEA. The DNA for the CDR3 is TGCAGCGCCGGGCCGCGGGGGGAGACCCAGTACTTC. This gives the protein CSAGPRGETQYF.

This CDR3 reads CASSGTGVGNQPQHF. CDR3 bases: TGTGCCAGCAGTGGGACAGGGGTCGGCAATCAGCCCCAGCATTTT. The chain employs TRBV6-6 and TRBJ1-5; 10 bases align to TRBD1. CDR1 MNHNY and CDR2 SVGAGI come from the germline V gene (reference sequence). The CDR3 has 15 amino acids. After removal of 5 bases from V and 2 bases from J, the junction contained 3 bases not matched to a gene.

The chain links TRBV9 to TRBJ1-2, with TRBD1 matching 8 bases. The CDR3 consists of 15 residues. From germline, CDR1 is SGDLS and CDR2 YYNGEE. Trimming removed 0 bases from V and 14 bases from J; junction bases left unmatched: 15. The CDR3 bases are TGTGCCAGCAGCGTAGAACTAACAGGGGGGGTCCGCCTGACCTTC. This gives the protein CASSVELTGGVRLTF.